The 9 T cell receptor beta chains listed next were all sequenced from one sample in a study of blood T cell repertoires in COVID-19. TCRdb's table, derived via immunoSEQ multiplex PCR, lists solely in-frame clones and lacks some. The sample includes 97,000 or so clones, roughly four fifths of them seen just once. Sequencing input: peripheral blood. Every receptor here comes from a man in his 70s with acute or convalescent COVID-19.

This chain uses TRBV15 with TRBJ2-2, with TRBD1 as a possible D gene (6 bases). Germline V gives CDR1 LNHNV, CDR2 YYDKDF (reference sequence). This CDR3 has 17 residues. Trimming shortened V by 0 bases and J by 1 base, and 12 bases separated the two germline ends. CDR3 amino acids: CATSRDRGRGNTGELFF. The CDR3 DNA reads TGTGCCACCAGCAGAGATCGAGGCAGGGGGAACACCGGGGAGCTGTTTTTT.

This chain links TRBV3-1 (or the pseudogene TRBV3-2) with TRBJ1-4; 9 bases match TRBD1. Germline values: CDR1 LGHDT, CDR2 YNNKEL (reference sequence). Trimming removed 1 base from V and 2 bases from J; junction bases left unmatched: 5. The CDR3 length is 17 residues. As DNA, the CDR3 is TGTGCCAGCAGCCAAGGGGGACAGGGTTACACTAATGAAAAACTGTTTTTT. It encodes CASSQGGQGYTNEKLFF.

This chain connects TRBV3-1 (or the pseudogene TRBV3-2) to TRBJ2-7; tentative D call: TRBD2 (6 bases). Germline CDR1 reads LGHDT; CDR2 reads YNNKEL (reference sequence). Trimming removed 7 bases from V and 6 bases from J, with 13 bases in between. CDR3 length: 12 residues. CDR3 DNA: TGTGCCAGCACCTTGATGGGGGGCGAGCAGTACTTC. It is translated as CASTLMGGEQYF.

This clone was recorded once. The chain couples TRBV3-1 (or the pseudogene TRBV3-2) to TRBJ2-1; possibly TRBD2 for D (6 bases). CDR1 is LGHDT and CDR2 is YNNKEL in the germline V gene (reference sequence). V lost 4 bases and J 0 bases, leaving 28 bases between the germline ends. The CDR3 runs 21 residues. The DNA for the CDR3 is TGTGCCAGCAGCCTTAACCAAAATTTTCTATGGGACTCGAGCTCCTACAATGAGCAGTTCTTC. This encodes CASSLNQNFLWDSSSYNEQFF.

The gene calls are TRBV6-5 and TRBJ2-3; 12 nucleotides align to TRBD2. From germline, CDR1 is MNHEY and CDR2 SVGAGI. V lost 4 bases and J lost 2; bases outside the gene matches: 1. The CDR3 has 15 residues. The CDR3 reads CASSSSGRATDTQYF. The CDR3 region has the DNA TGTGCCAGCAGTTCTAGCGGGAGGGCCACAGATACGCAGTATTTT.

This chain connects TRBV30 to TRBJ2-2; D uncertain. V dropped 4 bases and J dropped 1 base, with 7 bases sitting between them. The CDR3 sequence is 13 residues long. In germline, CDR1 is GTSNPN, CDR2 SVGIG (reference sequence). The DNA for the CDR3 is TGTGCCTGGATTCCTCTGAACACCGGGGAGCTGTTTTTT. It specifies CAWIPLNTGELFF.

This chain joins TRBV7-3 and TRBJ2-1; TRBD2 is a possible D gene (5 bases). The V gene's germline CDR1 is SGHTA and CDR2 FQGTGA. The CDR3 runs 16 residues. The ends were cut back, 3 bases at V and 1 base at J, with 13 bases in the middle. The CDR3 spells CASSLGVAYSYNEQFF. Here the CDR3 DNA reads TGTGCCAGCAGCTTGGGAGTGGCATATTCCTACAATGAGCAGTTCTTC.

The V and J genes are TRBV5-1 and TRBJ2-3; D perhaps matches TRBD2 (7 bases). Trimming shortened V by 0 bases and J by 4 bases, and 15 bases separated the two germline ends. This CDR3 comprises 16 residues. The germline gives CDR1 SGHRS, CDR2 YFSETQ. The CDR3 coding sequence is TGCGCCAGCAGCTTGGCCGCAGGCGGGGGCGCAGATACGCAGTATTTT. It encodes CASSLAAGGGADTQYF.

The rearrangement uses TRBV7-8 and TRBJ2-2; 9 bases map to TRBD2. CDR1 and CDR2 from the germline V gene are SGHVS and FQNEAQ. V lost 5 bases and J lost 6; bases outside the gene matches: 16. This CDR3 comprises 18 residues. For the CDR3, the DNA is TGTGCCAGCAGCCACCCTCGAGGGACTAGCCTAGTGGCCGGGGAGCTGTTTTTT. Translated, it gives CASSHPRGTSLVAGELFF. Complete variable domain (other parts from reference TRBV7-8 and TRBJ2-2): GAGVSQSPRYKVAKRGQDVALRCDPISGHVSLFWYQQALGQGPEFLTYFQNEAQLDKSGLPSDRFFAERPEGSVSTLKIQRTQQEDSAVYLCASSHPRGTSLVAGELFFGEGSRLTVL.